The 18 T cell receptor beta chains reported below all come from one sample, sequenced in a study of shared clonotypes between healthy human individuals. Assay: immunoSEQ multiplex PCR; the TCRdb copy retains only in-frame clones and omits some. The table lists under 1,100,000 clones, approximately 76% of them singletons, with around 1.5% in the top ten. Sequencing was carried out using memory CD4+ T cells sorted from blood. The sample's subset: CD45RA-negative fraction. These receptors all stem from a man between 18 and 35 years old in good health.

This chain connects TRBV5-4 to TRBJ2-1; 9 bases are shared with TRBD2. V shed 2 bases and J 3 bases; nucleotides not matched to a gene: 9. In germline, CDR1 is SGHNT, CDR2 YYREEE (reference sequence). The CDR3 runs to 17 residues. CDR3 DNA sequence: TGTGCCAGCAGCTTAAAGGGCGGGAGGGCCTTCTACAATGAGCAGTTCTTC. Protein product: CASSLKGGRAFYNEQFF.

The sample holds one count of this clone. V and J are TRBV29-1 and TRBJ1-2; D gene uncertain. This CDR3 is built from 13 residues. Trimming pared 2 bases from V and 1 base from J, leaving 8 bases between. Germline CDR1 and CDR2: SQVTM and ANQGSEA. CDR3 DNA: TGCAGCGTTGAACACGGGGTTAACTATGGCTACACCTTC. It is translated as CSVEHGVNYGYTF.

Regarding this clone: The same CDR3 can be traced to other DNA sequences in this sample. V and J are TRBV2 and TRBJ1-2, with 9 bases matching TRBD1. J gave up 4 bases and V 8 bases, and 5 bases lay outside the gene matches. From germline, CDR1 is SNHLY and CDR2 FYNNEI. This CDR3 has 13 residues. DNA for the CDR3: TGTGCCAGCTCTGGACAGGGGAGCTATGGCTACACCTTC. It translates to CASSGQGSYGYTF. Variable domain in full (rest from reference TRBV2 and TRBJ1-2): EPEVTQTPSHQVTQMGQEVILRCVPISNHLYFYWYRQILGQKVEFLVSFYNNEISEKSEIFDDQFSVERPDGSNFTLKIRSTKLEDSAMYFCASSGQGSYGYTFGSGTRLTVV.

CDR3 DNA: TGTGCCAGCAGCTGGGGCAGAATTAGGAGTGAGACCCAGTACTTC. It is translated as CASSWGRIRSETQYF. The chain employs TRBV11-1 and TRBJ2-5; D perhaps matches TRBD1 (5 bases). V lost 4 bases and J lost 5, with 17 bases in between. Germline V gene data show CDR1 as SGHAT and CDR2 as FQDESV (reference sequence). The CDR3 spans 15 residues.

The genes are TRBV5-1 and TRBJ2-2; a possible D gene is TRBD1 (6 bases). V was pared by 4 bases and J by 5 bases, with 24 bases between. The length of the CDR3 is 18 residues. CDR1 SGHRS and CDR2 YFSETQ come from the germline V gene. The CDR3 DNA follows: TGCGCCAGCAGCCCGGCCGTAATGGGGGCTCGCGGAACCGGGGAGCTGTTTTTT. Its protein is CASSPAVMGARGTGELFF.

The V gene is TRBV10-2, the J gene TRBJ1-4; D not certain. CDR3 length: 14 amino acids. Germline assignment: CDR1 WSHSY and CDR2 SAAADI. The V end was cut by 6 bases, the J end by 0 bases, with 8 bases between. CDR3 sequence (DNA): TGCGCCAGCAGGGACCGTGCAACTAATGAAAAACTGTTTTTT. It yields the protein CASRDRATNEKLFF.

V gene TRBV11-2 combines with J gene TRBJ1-6; D unclear. The CDR3 runs 15 residues. The V end lost 4 bases, the J end lost 0 bases, and 7 bases lay between the germline ends. CDR1 SGHAT and CDR2 FQNNGV come from the germline V gene. As DNA, the CDR3 is TGTGCCAGCAGCTCCGACATCTCCTATAATTCACCCCTCCACTTT. Translating it yields CASSSDISYNSPLHF.

The V call is TRBV19, the J call TRBJ1-5; D not certain. Trimming removed 6 bases from V and 4 bases from J, with 10 bases in between. The CDR3 length is 13 residues. The germline V gene has CDR1 LNHDA and CDR2 SQIVND (reference sequence). CDR3 protein: CASRESLNQPQHF. CDR3 DNA sequence: TGTGCCAGTAGAGAAAGTTTGAATCAGCCCCAGCATTTT.

The chain joins TRBV29-1 to TRBJ2-2; D uncertain. This CDR3 is 12 amino acids long. The V end was cut by 7 bases, the J end by 1 base, with 7 bases between. In germline, CDR1 is SQVTM, CDR2 ANQGSEA. Here the CDR3 DNA reads TGCAGCGCTCGACAGAACACCGGGGAGCTGTTTTTT. This sequence encodes CSARQNTGELFF.

CDR3 DNA sequence: TGTGCCAGCAGTCAGGGACCCGCTCGGTACGAGCAGTACTTC. Translated: CASSQGPARYEQYF. The chain recombines TRBV5-4 with TRBJ2-7; tentatively, D is TRBD1 or TRBD2 (5 bases each). The CDR3 has 14 amino acids. Germline V gives CDR1 SGHNT, CDR2 YYREEE (reference sequence). V dropped 5 bases and J dropped 4 bases, with 16 bases sitting between them. Variable domain in full (rest from reference TRBV5-4 and TRBJ2-7): ETGVTQSPTHLIKTRGQQVTLRCSSQSGHNTVSWYQQALGQGPQFIFQYYREEENGRGNFPPRFSGLQFPNYSSELNVNALELDDSALYLCASSQGPARYEQYFGPGTRLTVT.

The chain joins TRBV6-5 to TRBJ2-7; 11 bases map to TRBD2. Germline CDR1 and CDR2: MNHEY and SVGAGI. Unmatched junction bases numbered 4, after V lost 6 bases and J lost 3 bases. The CDR3 is 14 amino acids. CDR3 region: CASRQTSGNYEQYF. DNA of the CDR3: TGTGCCAGCAGACAGACTAGCGGGAACTACGAGCAGTACTTC.

The V gene is TRBV19, the J gene TRBJ2-7; D call uncertain. Germline CDR1 and CDR2: LNHDA and SQIVND (reference sequence). Trimming shortened V by 5 bases and J by 7 bases, and 15 bases separated the two germline ends. This CDR3 has 13 residues. The CDR3 DNA reads as TGTGCCAGTAGTCCCCCGCAGCAACGTGAGCAGTACTTC. Residues: CASSPPQQREQYF.

The chain couples TRBV2 to TRBJ1-2, with D tentatively TRBD1 (5 bases). The CDR3 runs 14 residues. Germline lookup yields CDR1 SNHLY and CDR2 FYNNEI. V lost 7 bases and J 0 bases, leaving 12 bases between the germline ends. CDR3 sequence (DNA): TGTGCCAGCACCGTAGACAGCTCTAACTATGGCTACACCTTC. The encoded protein is CASTVDSSNYGYTF. The complete variable domain, with remaining parts taken from reference TRBV2 and TRBJ1-2, reads EPEVTQTPSHQVTQMGQEVILRCVPISNHLYFYWYRQILGQKVEFLVSFYNNEISEKSEIFDDQFSVERPDGSNFTLKIRSTKLEDSAMYFCASTVDSSNYGYTFGSGTRLTVV.

This rearrangement joins TRBV18 to TRBJ2-6; maybe TRBD2 (6 bases). The CDR3 has 15 amino acids. In germline, CDR1 is KGHSH, CDR2 LQKENI. With 3 bases removed from V and 4 bases from J, the gap between germline ends came to 10 bases. This chain's CDR3 is CASSPFGGGANVLTF. The CDR3, as DNA: TGTGCCAGCTCACCGTTCGGGGGAGGGGCCAACGTCCTGACTTTC.

The DNA of the CDR3 is TGCAGCGTTAAAGGATCGAGTAATGAGCCCCAGCATTTT. Protein product: CSVKGSSNEPQHF. The rearrangement joins TRBV29-1 to TRBJ1-5; D call uncertain. V was shortened by 5 bases and J by 8 bases, with 16 bases between the two germline ends. The length of the CDR3 is 13 residues. Looked up from germline, CDR1 is SQVTM and CDR2 is ANQGSEA.

The chain has TRBV5-1 and TRBJ1-2; 7 bases align to TRBD1. The CDR3 is made up of 14 amino acids. J was trimmed by 2 bases and V by 4 bases; bases with no gene match: 5. Germline-derived CDR1 and CDR2 are SGHRS and YFSETQ. CDR3 amino acids: CASSRGQINYGYTF. CDR3 in DNA: TGCGCCAGCAGCCGGGGACAGATCAACTATGGCTACACCTTC.

The rearrangement uses TRBV6-5 and TRBJ2-4; a possible D gene is TRBD2 (5 bases). Germline CDR1 MNHEY, CDR2 SVGAGI. Trimming stripped 0 bases from V and 0 bases from J, with 9 bases between. The CDR3 runs 16 residues. In DNA, the CDR3 is TGTGCCAGCAGTTACTCAAGCGGAGTAGCCAAAAACATTCAGTACTTC. It is translated as CASSYSSGVAKNIQYF.

The sample holds many counts of this clone. This chain uses TRBV28 with TRBJ1-5; TRBD1 aligns across 7 bases. With 5 bases clipped from V and 0 bases from J, the junction kept 10 bases outside the gene matches. Germline V lookup: CDR1 MDHEN, CDR2 SYDVKM. This CDR3 is 17 amino acids long. CDR3 sequence: CASSLGQVPYSNQPQHF. For the CDR3, the DNA is TGTGCCAGCAGTCTCGGACAGGTGCCTTATAGCAATCAGCCCCAGCATTTT.